Shown below are 5 T cell receptor beta chains from a single sample sequenced in a study of shared clonotypes between healthy human individuals. Generated by immunoSEQ multiplex PCR, the TCRdb table keeps only in-frame clones and is missing some. Of some 500,000 clones in the sample, approximately 95% were seen once. The specimen sequenced was naive CD4+ T cells sorted from blood. Subset: CD45RA+ positively selected. The receptors here all came from a young woman in good health.

The rearrangement joins TRBV4-2 to TRBJ1-4, with D unclear. The V gene's germline CDR1 is LGHNA and CDR2 YNFKEQ. The CDR3 sequence is 18 residues long. Between the trimmed V and J ends, which lost 2 bases and 8 bases, there was a span of 24 bases. CDR3 residues: CASSQQQSTYPTGEKLFF. The CDR3 bases are TGTGCCAGCAGCCAACAACAATCGACGTATCCTACTGGGGAAAAACTGTTTTTT.

This clone has just one count. The V call is TRBV9, the J call TRBJ1-5; D possibly corresponds to TRBD1 (5 bases). V lost 3 bases and J 7 bases, leaving 11 bases between the germline ends. The CDR3 totals 13 residues. Germline assignment: CDR1 SGDLS and CDR2 YYNGEE. CDR3 protein: CASSARGGQPQHF. CDR3 sequence (DNA): TGTGCCAGCAGCGCGAGGGGAGGACAGCCCCAGCATTTT.

The chain combines TRBV18 with TRBJ2-7; the D gene is possibly TRBD1 (6 bases). Trimming removed 5 bases from V and 3 bases from J, with 14 bases in between. The CDR3 totals 14 residues. Germline assignment: CDR1 KGHSH and CDR2 LQKENI. The CDR3 nucleotides are TGTGCCAGCTCAGCCCGACAGGCCTACTACGAGCAGTACTTC. Encoded protein: CASSARQAYYEQYF.

Turning to this clone: The germline gene is not matched at one end of the junction; a read error may be the cause. The gene calls are TRBV19 and TRBJ2-1, with TRBD2 matching over 11 bases. Per germline, CDR1 LNHDA and CDR2 SQIVND (reference sequence). This CDR3 is built from 14 residues. The CDR3 DNA follows: TGTGCCAGTAGAATAGCGGGAGGGCGGCATGAGCAGTTCTTC. Its translation: CASRIAGGRHEQFF.

A single count supports this clone. In the same sample, other DNA sequences code for this CDR3. The genes are TRBV9 and TRBJ2-6, with D unresolved. The V and J ends lost 0 bases and 4 bases respectively, with 5 bases between them. The CDR3 runs 14 residues. Germline lookup yields CDR1 SGDLS and CDR2 YYNGEE. The CDR3 protein is CASSVDSGANVLTF. The CDR3 DNA reads as TGTGCCAGCAGCGTAGACTCCGGGGCCAACGTCCTGACTTTC.